This TCR beta chain was sequenced for a study of vaccination effects on CD4 cells after COVID-19. This clone came up once. Its antigen is as yet unknown. Assay used: immunoSEQ multiplex PCR; TCRdb lists only in-frame clones, some missing. The table has approximately 70,000 clones, about 73% seen once. Once cultured for 10 to 11 days, the cells underwent separation to obtain CD4+ T cells. Vaccine administered to participants consisted of two doses of either BNT162b2 or mRNA-1273. Nucleocapsid antibodies were negative in the vaccine recipients, who had never had SARS-CoV-2 infection. The sequence was collected from a human donor who received a COVID-19 vaccine. Sequenced material: CD4+ T cells from PBMCs cultured without peptide, taken after COVID-19 vaccination.

The CDR3 is CATSEDGYDEQFF. CDR3 nucleotides: TGTGCCACCAGTGAGGATGGCTATGATGAGCAGTTCTTC. This sequence joins TRBV24-1 and TRBJ2-1; no firm D call. Trimming cost V 4 bases and J 8 bases, with 11 bases left between them. Germline CDR1 and CDR2: KGHDR and SFDVKD. The CDR3 is 13 amino acids.